This T cell receptor beta chain was identified in a study of cytomegalovirus exposure and HLA in healthy donors. There are 14 residues in the CDR3. V gave up 7 bases and J gave up 1 base, with 13 bases separating them. Germline loops: CDR1 SNHLY, CDR2 FYNNEI. Amplification used 60 Vbeta primers and 13 Jbeta primers. Libraries were prepared by immunoSEQ multiplex PCR; TCRdb keeps only in-frame clonotypes and omits some of them. Among about 76,000 clones, just over 70% were seen once, and the ten largest hold over 4.5%. Sequenced: PBMCs. V and J are TRBV2 and TRBJ1-1; no firm D call. The source of this sequence is a man aged 60 to 69 in good health and CMV-seropositive. This CDR3 reads CASTYFSGNTEAFF. The CDR3 DNA follows: TGTGCCAGCACCTACTTCTCCGGGAACACTGAAGCTTTCTTT. Full variable domain (rest looked up from reference TRBV2 and TRBJ1-1): EPEVTQTPSHQVTQMGQEVILRCVPISNHLYFYWYRQILGQKVEFLVSFYNNEISEKSEIFDDQFSVERPDGSNFTLKIRSTKLEDSAMYFCASTYFSGNTEAFFGQGTRLTVV.